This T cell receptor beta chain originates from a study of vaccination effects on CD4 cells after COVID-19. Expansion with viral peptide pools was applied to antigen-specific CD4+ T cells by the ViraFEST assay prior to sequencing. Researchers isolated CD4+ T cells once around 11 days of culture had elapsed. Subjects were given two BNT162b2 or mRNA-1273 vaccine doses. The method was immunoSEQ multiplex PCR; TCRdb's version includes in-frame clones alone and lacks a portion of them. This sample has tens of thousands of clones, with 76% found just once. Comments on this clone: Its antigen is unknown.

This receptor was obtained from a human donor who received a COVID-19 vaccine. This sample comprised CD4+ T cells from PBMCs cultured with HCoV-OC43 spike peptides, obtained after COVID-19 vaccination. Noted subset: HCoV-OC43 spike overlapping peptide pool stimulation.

The DNA for the CDR3 is TGTGCCAGCACCCTTGCTGGGGGCTCGACAGATACGCAGTATTTT. It is translated as CASTLAGGSTDTQYF. The chain carries TRBV6-5 and TRBJ2-3; perhaps TRBD1 as D (6 bases). V was shortened by 7 bases and J by 3 bases, with 17 bases between the two germline ends. This CDR3 comprises 15 residues. CDR1 is MNHEY and CDR2 is SVGAGI in the germline V gene.